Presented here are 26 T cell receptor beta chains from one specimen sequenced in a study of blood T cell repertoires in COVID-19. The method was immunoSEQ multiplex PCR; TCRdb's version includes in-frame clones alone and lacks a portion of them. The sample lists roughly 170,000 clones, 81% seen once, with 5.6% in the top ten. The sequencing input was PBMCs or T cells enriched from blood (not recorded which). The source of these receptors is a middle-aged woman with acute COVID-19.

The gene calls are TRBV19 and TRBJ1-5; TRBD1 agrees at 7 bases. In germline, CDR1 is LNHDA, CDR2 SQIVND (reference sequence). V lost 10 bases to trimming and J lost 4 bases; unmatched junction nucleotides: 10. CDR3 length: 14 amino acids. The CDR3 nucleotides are TGTGCCACCAGAAGACAGGGATCAAATCAGCCCCAGCATTTT. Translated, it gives CATRRQGSNQPQHF.

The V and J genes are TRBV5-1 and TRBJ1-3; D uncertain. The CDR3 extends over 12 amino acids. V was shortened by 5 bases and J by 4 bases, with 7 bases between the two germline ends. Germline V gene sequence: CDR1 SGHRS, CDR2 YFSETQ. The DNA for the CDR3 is TGCGCCAGCAGTACTACAGGAAACACCATATATTTT. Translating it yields CASSTTGNTIYF.

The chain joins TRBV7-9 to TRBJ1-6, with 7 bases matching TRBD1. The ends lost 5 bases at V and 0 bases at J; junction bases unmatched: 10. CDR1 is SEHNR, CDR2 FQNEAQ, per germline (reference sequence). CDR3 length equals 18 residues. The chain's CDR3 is CASSPGATGSSYNSPLHF. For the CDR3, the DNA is TGTGCCAGCAGCCCCGGAGCGACAGGGAGCTCCTATAATTCACCCCTCCACTTT.

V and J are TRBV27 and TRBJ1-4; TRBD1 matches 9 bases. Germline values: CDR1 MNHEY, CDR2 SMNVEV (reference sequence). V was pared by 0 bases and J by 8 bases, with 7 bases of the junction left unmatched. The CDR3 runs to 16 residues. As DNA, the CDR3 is TGTGCCAGCAGTTTATCGCTACAGGGGGCGCAGGAAAAACTGTTTTTT. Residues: CASSLSLQGAQEKLFF.

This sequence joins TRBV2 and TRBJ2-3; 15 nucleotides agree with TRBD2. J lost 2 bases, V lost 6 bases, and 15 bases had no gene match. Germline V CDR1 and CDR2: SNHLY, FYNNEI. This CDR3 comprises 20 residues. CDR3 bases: TGTGCCAGCAGAGGATGGGGACTAGCGGGAGGCCCCTTGGTCACAGATACGCAGTATTTT. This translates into CASRGWGLAGGPLVTDTQYF. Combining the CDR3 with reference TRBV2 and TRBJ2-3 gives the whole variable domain EPEVTQTPSHQVTQMGQEVILRCVPISNHLYFYWYRQILGQKVEFLVSFYNNEISEKSEIFDDQFSVERPDGSNFTLKIRSTKLEDSAMYFCASRGWGLAGGPLVTDTQYFGPGTRLTVL.

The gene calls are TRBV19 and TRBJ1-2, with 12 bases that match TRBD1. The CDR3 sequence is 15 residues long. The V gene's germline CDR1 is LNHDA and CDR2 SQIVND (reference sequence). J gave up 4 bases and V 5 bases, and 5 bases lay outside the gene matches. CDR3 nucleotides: TGTGCCAGTAGTCTTGGGACAGGGGGCGTCTATGGCTACACCTTC. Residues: CASSLGTGGVYGYTF.

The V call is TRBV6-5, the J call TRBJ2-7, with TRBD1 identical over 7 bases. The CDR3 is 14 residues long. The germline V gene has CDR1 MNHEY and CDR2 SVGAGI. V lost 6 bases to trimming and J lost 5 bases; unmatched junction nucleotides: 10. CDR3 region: CASRADRASDEQYF. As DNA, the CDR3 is TGTGCCAGCAGAGCAGACAGGGCCTCGGACGAGCAGTACTTC.

The CDR3 DNA sequence: TGTGCTAGTGGTTTACAGGGGGCCATCGGCGAGCTGTTTTTT. It yields the protein CASGLQGAIGELFF. The V and J genes are TRBV12-5 and TRBJ2-2; 9 bases are shared with TRBD1. The junction had 7 bases not matched to a gene; V was cut back by 3 bases and J by 11 bases. There are 14 residues in the CDR3. Germline loops: CDR1 LGHNT, CDR2 FRNRAP. Complete variable domain (other parts from reference TRBV12-5 and TRBJ2-2): DARVTQTPRHKVTEMGQEVTMRCQPILGHNTVFWYRQTMMQGLELLAYFRNRAPLDDSGMPKDRFSAEMPDATLATLKIQPSEPRDSAVYFCASGLQGAIGELFFGEGSRLTVL.

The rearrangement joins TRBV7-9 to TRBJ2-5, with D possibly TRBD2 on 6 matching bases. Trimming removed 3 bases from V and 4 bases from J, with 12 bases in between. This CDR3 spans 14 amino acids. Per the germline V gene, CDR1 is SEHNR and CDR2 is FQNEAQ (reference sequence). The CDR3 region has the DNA TGTGCCAGCAGCTTTTGGGAGGAGCGAGAGACCCAGTACTTC. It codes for CASSFWEERETQYF.

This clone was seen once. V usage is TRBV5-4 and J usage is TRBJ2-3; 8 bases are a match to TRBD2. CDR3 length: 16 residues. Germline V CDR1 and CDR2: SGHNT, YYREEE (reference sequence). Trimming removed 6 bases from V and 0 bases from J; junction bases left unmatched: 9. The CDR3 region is CASKNYASGSTDTQYF. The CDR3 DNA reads TGTGCCAGCAAAAACTATGCTAGCGGGAGCACAGATACGCAGTATTTT.

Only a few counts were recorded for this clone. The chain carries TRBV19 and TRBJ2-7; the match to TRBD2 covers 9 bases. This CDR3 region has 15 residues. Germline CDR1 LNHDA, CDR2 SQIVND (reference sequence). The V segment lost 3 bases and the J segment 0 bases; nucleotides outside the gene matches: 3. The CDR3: CASSIASGNSYEQYF. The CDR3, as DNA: TGTGCCAGTAGTATTGCTAGCGGGAACTCCTACGAGCAGTACTTC. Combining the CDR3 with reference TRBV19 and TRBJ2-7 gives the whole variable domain DGGITQSPKYLFRKEGQNVTLSCEQNLNHDAMYWYRQDPGQGLRLIYYSQIVNDFQKGDIAEGYSVSREKKESFPLTVTSAQKNPTAFYLCASSIASGNSYEQYFGPGTRLTVT.

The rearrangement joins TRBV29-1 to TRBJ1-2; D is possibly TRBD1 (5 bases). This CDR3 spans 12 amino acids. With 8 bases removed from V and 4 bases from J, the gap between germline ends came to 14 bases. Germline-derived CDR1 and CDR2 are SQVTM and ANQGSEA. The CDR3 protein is CSSTGGPYGYTF. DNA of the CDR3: TGCAGCTCGACGGGGGGACCCTATGGCTACACCTTC. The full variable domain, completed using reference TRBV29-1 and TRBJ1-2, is SAVISQKPSRDICQRGTSLTIQCQVDSQVTMMFWYRQQPGQSLTLIATANQGSEATYESGFVIDKFPISRPNLTFSTLTVSNMSPEDSSIYLCSSTGGPYGYTFGSGTRLTVV.

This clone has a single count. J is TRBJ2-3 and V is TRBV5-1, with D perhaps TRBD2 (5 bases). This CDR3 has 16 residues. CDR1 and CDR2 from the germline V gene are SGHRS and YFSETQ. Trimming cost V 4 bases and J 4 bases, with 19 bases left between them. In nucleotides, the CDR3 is TGCGCCAGCAGCCTTGCCCGAGGGTCTTTAGCAGATACGCAGTATTTT. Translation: CASSLARGSLADTQYF.

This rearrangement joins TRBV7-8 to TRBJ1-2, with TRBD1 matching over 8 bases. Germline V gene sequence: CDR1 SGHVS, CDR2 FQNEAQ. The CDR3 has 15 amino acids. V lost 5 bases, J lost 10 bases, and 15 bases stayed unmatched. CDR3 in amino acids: CASSPITLGQGYYTF. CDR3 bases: TGTGCCAGCAGCCCGATTACCCTAGGACAGGGATACTACACCTTC.

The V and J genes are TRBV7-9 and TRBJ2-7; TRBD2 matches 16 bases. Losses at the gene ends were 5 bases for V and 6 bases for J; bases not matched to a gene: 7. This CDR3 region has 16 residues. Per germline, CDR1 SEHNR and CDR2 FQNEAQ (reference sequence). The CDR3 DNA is TGTGCCAGCAGCGGGACTAGCGGGAGGGCCTTTGTCGAGCAGTACTTC. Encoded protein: CASSGTSGRAFVEQYF.

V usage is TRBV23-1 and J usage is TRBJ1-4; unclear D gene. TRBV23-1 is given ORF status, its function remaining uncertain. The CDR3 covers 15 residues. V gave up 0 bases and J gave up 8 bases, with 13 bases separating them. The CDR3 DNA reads TGCGCCAGCAGTCAATCCCAACTTAGAAGAGAAAAACTGTTTTTT. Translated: CASSQSQLRREKLFF.

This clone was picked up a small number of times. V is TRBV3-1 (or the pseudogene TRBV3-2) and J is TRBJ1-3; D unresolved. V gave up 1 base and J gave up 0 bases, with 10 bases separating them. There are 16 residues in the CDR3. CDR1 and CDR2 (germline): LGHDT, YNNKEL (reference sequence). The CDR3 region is CASSQGGVLSGNTIYF. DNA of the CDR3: TGTGCCAGCAGCCAAGGGGGAGTCCTCTCTGGAAACACCATATATTTT.

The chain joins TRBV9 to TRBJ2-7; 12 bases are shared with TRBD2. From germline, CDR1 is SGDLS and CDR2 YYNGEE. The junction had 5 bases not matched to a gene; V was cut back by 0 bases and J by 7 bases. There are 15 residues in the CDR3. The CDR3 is CASSVAASGRGEQYF. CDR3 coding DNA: TGTGCCAGCAGCGTAGCTGCTAGCGGGAGGGGGGAGCAGTACTTC.

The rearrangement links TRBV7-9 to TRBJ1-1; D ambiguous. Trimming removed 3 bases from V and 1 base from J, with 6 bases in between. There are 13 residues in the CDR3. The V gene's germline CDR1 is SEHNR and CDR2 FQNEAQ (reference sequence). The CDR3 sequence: CASSFGSNTEAFF. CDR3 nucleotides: TGTGCCAGCAGCTTCGGGTCGAACACTGAAGCTTTCTTT.

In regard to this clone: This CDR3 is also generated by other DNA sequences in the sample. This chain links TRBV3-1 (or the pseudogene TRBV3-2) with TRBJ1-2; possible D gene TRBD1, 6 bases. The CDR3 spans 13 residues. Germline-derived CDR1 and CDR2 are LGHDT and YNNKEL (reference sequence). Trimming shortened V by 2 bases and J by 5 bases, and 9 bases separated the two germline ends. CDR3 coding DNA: TGTGCCAGCAGCCAACGACAGGATTATGGCTACACCTTC. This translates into CASSQRQDYGYTF.

The DNA of the CDR3 is TGTGCCAGCAGTGTATCGGCGGGAGGGGGGGATACGCAGTATTTT. Protein: CASSVSAGGGDTQYF. The rearrangement links TRBV2 to TRBJ2-3, with 9 nucleotides matching TRBD2. Germline trimming cut 4 bases from V and 6 bases from J; bases unmatched to any gene: 8. CDR1 is SNHLY, CDR2 FYNNEI, per germline. This CDR3 is built from 15 residues.

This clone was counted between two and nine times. The CDR3 bases are TGTGCCAGCAGTTTATCGTACGGGAGCGGCTACCAAGAGACCCAGTACTTC. Residues: CASSLSYGSGYQETQYF. This chain joins TRBV27 and TRBJ2-5, with a possible D match to TRBD2 (6 bases). Germline CDR1 MNHEY, CDR2 SMNVEV (reference sequence). The CDR3 totals 17 residues. V lost 0 bases to trimming and J lost 0 bases, with 14 bases between them.

The CDR3 DNA sequence: TGTGCCAGCAGTTCGGGGGGGGGACAGGGTCTGAGTGAGCAGTACTTC. Protein product: CASSSGGGQGLSEQYF. The gene calls are TRBV2 and TRBJ2-7; D is possibly TRBD1 (9 bases). Germline V gives CDR1 SNHLY, CDR2 FYNNEI. The CDR3 is made up of 16 amino acids. The V and J ends lost 5 bases and 7 bases respectively, with 24 bases between them. Full variable domain (missing parts from reference TRBV2 and TRBJ2-7): EPEVTQTPSHQVTQMGQEVILRCVPISNHLYFYWYRQILGQKVEFLVSFYNNEISEKSEIFDDQFSVERPDGSNFTLKIRSTKLEDSAMYFCASSSGGGQGLSEQYFGPGTRLTVT.

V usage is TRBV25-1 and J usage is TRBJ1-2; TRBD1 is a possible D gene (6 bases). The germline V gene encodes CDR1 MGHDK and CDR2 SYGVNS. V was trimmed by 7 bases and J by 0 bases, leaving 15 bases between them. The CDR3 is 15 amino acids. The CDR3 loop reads CASTKTGGPNYGYTF. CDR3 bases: TGTGCCAGCACTAAAACGGGGGGGCCTAACTATGGCTACACCTTC.

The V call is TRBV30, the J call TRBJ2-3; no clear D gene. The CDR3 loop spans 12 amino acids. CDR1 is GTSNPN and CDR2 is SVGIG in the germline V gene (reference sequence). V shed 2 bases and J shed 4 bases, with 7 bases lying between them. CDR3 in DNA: TGTGCCTGGAGTCCACGGTCAGATACGCAGTATTTT. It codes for CAWSPRSDTQYF.

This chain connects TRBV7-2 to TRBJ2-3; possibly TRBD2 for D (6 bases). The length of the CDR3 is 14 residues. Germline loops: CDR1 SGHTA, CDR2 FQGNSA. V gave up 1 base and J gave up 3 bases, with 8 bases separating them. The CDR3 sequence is CASSLVGGTDTQYF. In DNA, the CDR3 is TGTGCCAGCAGCTTAGTCGGGGGTACAGATACGCAGTATTTT.